This T cell receptor beta chain stems from a study of shared clonotypes between healthy human individuals. In the study overall: CD8 memory received one plate per donor, CD8 naive two, CD4 memory three and CD4 naive three.

The method was immunoSEQ multiplex PCR; TCRdb's version includes in-frame clones alone and lacks a portion of them. The table lists more than 2 million clones, 90% to 97% of them singletons. In regard to this clone: The sample holds other DNA sequences that translate to the same CDR3.

Sequenced sample: naive CD4+ T cells sorted from blood. Subset meaning: CD45RA+ positively selected. The TCR was taken from a man aged 18-30 years in good health.

CDR3 sequence reads: CATSRDRSSYEQYF. Here the CDR3 DNA reads TGTGCCACCAGCAGGGACAGGAGCTCCTACGAGCAGTACTTC. V is TRBV15 and J is TRBJ2-7, with TRBD1 matching over 7 bases. The V gene end was trimmed by 3 bases and the J gene end by 0 bases; junction bases not matched to a gene: 2. Germline V lookup: CDR1 LNHNV, CDR2 YYDKDF (reference sequence). This CDR3 comprises 14 residues.